Following are 2 T cell receptor beta chains from one sample sequenced in a study of T cells expressing NK-cell markers. From its re-call of the 5' RACE reads, TCRdb lists each CDR3 protein once, without DNA. The sample has some 500,000 distinct CDR3 sequences. The sample comprised blood T cells: a sorted CD56 or NKG2C T cell subset, CD4+ or CD8+ T cells, or bulk PBMC T cells (not recorded which). The source is a woman aged 45 to 65 in good health.

The gene calls are TRBV10-1 and TRBJ2-2; lacking DNA, the TRBD2 call made by TCRdb goes unchecked. This CDR3 spans 16 amino acids. Germline loops: CDR1 WNHNN, CDR2 SYGVQD (reference sequence). The CDR3 sequence: CASSSGLAGAVGELFF.

The J gene is TRBJ2-5, the V gene TRBV4-1; TCRdb indicates TRBD2, and absent DNA this call remains unverified. The germline gives CDR1 MGHRA, CDR2 YSYEKL. This CDR3 is built from 15 residues. This chain's CDR3 is CASSQEIGGRETQYF.